A single sample is the source of the 24 T cell receptor beta chains below, sequenced in a study of neurological immune-mediated disorders. MiXCR, run by TCRdb on the 5' RACE reads, gives a single entry per CDR3 protein. The data contain 35,000 or so distinct CDR3 sequences, around an eighth of them singletons. Sequencing was performed on PBMCs. Receptors originate from a woman in her forties or fifties with HTLV-1-associated myelopathy (HAM/TSP).

This clonotype showed up many times. The V call is TRBV3-1, the J call TRBJ2-7; D possibly corresponds to TRBD1 (5 bases). V lost 1 base and J lost 3, with 7 bases in between. Germline V gene data show CDR1 as LGHDT and CDR2 as YNNKEL (reference sequence). The CDR3 spans 13 residues. The CDR3: CASSQGRGYEQYV. The CDR3 DNA sequence: TGTGCCAGCAGCCAAGGAAGGGGCTACGAGCAGTACGTC.

This clonotype was counted many times. V usage is TRBV5-1 and J usage is TRBJ1-2; 7 positions match TRBD1. Trimming cost V 4 bases and J 3 bases; bases outside gene matches: 9. The CDR3 consists of 15 residues. Germline V gene lookup returns CDR1 SGHRS and CDR2 YFSETQ. CDR3 bases: TGCGCCAGCAGCCCATCGGCAGGGGGGGACTATGGCTACACCTTC. Its translation is CASSPSAGGDYGYTF. Full variable domain (outside the CDR3, taken from reference TRBV5-1 and TRBJ1-2): KAGVTQTPRYLIKTRGQQVTLSCSPISGHRSVSWYQQTPGQGLQFLFEYFSETQRNKGNFPGRFSGRQFSNSRSEMNVSTLELGDSALYLCASSPSAGGDYGYTFGSGTRLTVV.

Turning to this clonotype: It may be a read error: a sequence one base away is much more abundant. J is TRBJ2-5 and V is TRBV5-6; the match to TRBD1 covers 7 bases. Germline V gene sequence: CDR1 SGHDT, CDR2 YYEEEE. J lost 6 bases, V lost 4 bases, and 12 bases had no gene match. The CDR3 consists of 15 residues. The CDR3, as DNA: TGTGCCAGCAGCGGATACGACAGGGAAAGGAAGACCCAGTACTTC. Protein sequence: CASSGYDRERKTQYF.

Of note for this clonotype: This may stem from a read error, because a much larger clone lies one nucleotide away. V gene TRBV29-1 combines with J gene TRBJ1-4, with 9 bases matching TRBD1. The V gene end was trimmed by 8 bases and the J gene end by 3 bases; junction bases not matched to a gene: 7. Germline-derived CDR1 and CDR2 are SQVTM and ANQGSEA. There are 14 residues in the CDR3. CDR3 sequence: CSIAWTGANEKLFF. In nucleotides, the CDR3 is TGCAGCATTGCTTGGACAGGGGCTAATGAAAAACTGTTTTTT.

This clonotype was seen at least ten times. V usage is TRBV20-1 and J usage is TRBJ2-7; 7 bases agree with TRBD1. CDR1 is DFQATT and CDR2 is SNEGSKA in the germline V gene (reference sequence). CDR3 length: 15 amino acids. V lost 1 base and J lost 4; bases outside the gene matches: 10. The CDR3 loop is CSARAPGGRMYEQYF. The CDR3 DNA reads as TGCAGTGCTAGAGCCCCAGGGGGACGGATGTACGAGCAGTACTTC.

This clonotype was seen at least ten times. The chain links TRBV9 to TRBJ1-1, with D tentatively TRBD1 (5 bases). This CDR3 has 15 residues. Per the germline V gene, CDR1 is SGDLS and CDR2 is YYNGEE. V lost 0 bases to trimming and J lost 5 bases, with 14 bases between them. This CDR3 reads CASSVGSGVGTEAFF. CDR3 bases: TGTGCCAGCAGCGTAGGTTCGGGGGTAGGGACTGAAGCTTTCTTT.

This clonotype was picked up many times. The CDR3 nucleotides read TGCGCCAGCAGCCAAAGACTAGCGAGCTGGGAGCAGTTCTTC. Translating gives CASSQRLASWEQFF. This chain links TRBV4-3 with TRBJ2-1, with 8 bases matching TRBD2. Trimming took 2 bases from V and 10 from J; bases not matched to a gene: 7. The germline V gene has CDR1 LGHNA and CDR2 YSLEER. The CDR3 contains 14 residues.

This clonotype has at least ten counts. This chain joins TRBV4-1 and TRBJ1-2; 11 bases map to TRBD1. CDR3 length equals 17 residues. V shed 0 bases and J 3 bases; nucleotides not matched to a gene: 6. Germline-derived CDR1 and CDR2 are MGHRA and YSYEKL. This chain's CDR3 is CASSQDADRGPHYGYTF. The CDR3 DNA reads as TGCGCCAGCAGCCAAGACGCGGACAGGGGGCCGCACTATGGCTACACCTTC.

This chain joins TRBV18 and TRBJ1-5, with D perhaps matching TRBD1 (5 bases). V lost 4 bases, J lost 5 bases, and 18 bases lay in between. The CDR3 consists of 16 residues. From germline, CDR1 is KGHSH and CDR2 LQKENI. The CDR3 DNA follows: TGTGCCAGCTCACAATCGGTTTCCCAGGGTTATCAGCCCCAGCATTTT. Protein: CASSQSVSQGYQPQHF.

This clonotype was counted at least ten times. This chain uses TRBV7-2 with TRBJ1-6; maybe TRBD1 (6 bases). The V and J ends lost 1 base and 9 bases respectively, with 16 bases between them. Germline lookup yields CDR1 SGHTA and CDR2 FQGNSA. The CDR3 has 16 residues. CDR3 amino acids: CASSLESGAAVSPLHF. CDR3 bases: TGTGCCAGCAGCTTAGAATCAGGGGCAGCGGTTTCACCCCTCCACTTT. Looking up the rest from reference TRBV7-2 and TRBJ1-6 gives the full variable domain: GAGVSQSPSNKVTEKGKDVELRCDPISGHTALYWYRQSLGQGLEFLIYFQGNSAPDKSGLPSDRFSAERTGGSVSTLTIQRTQQEDSAVYLCASSLESGAAVSPLHFGNGTRLTVT.

This clonotype has at least ten counts. The rearrangement uses TRBV7-9 and TRBJ1-6, with TRBD1 as a possible D gene (6 bases). V was cut by 1 base and J by 14 bases, with 9 bases left in between. The CDR3 length is 12 residues. CDR1 SEHNR and CDR2 FQNEAQ come from the germline V gene (reference sequence). CDR3 bases: TGTGCCAGCAGCTTAGACAGGGACACCCTCCACTTT. Its translation: CASSLDRDTLHF.

This clonotype was detected ten times or more. The V gene is TRBV5-1, the J gene TRBJ1-2, with a possible D match to TRBD1 (6 bases). V lost 2 bases and J 3 bases, leaving 8 bases between the germline ends. Germline CDR1 and CDR2: SGHRS and YFSETQ. This CDR3 is built from 13 residues. Here the CDR3 reads CASSFGQHYGYTF. The CDR3, as DNA: TGCGCCAGCAGCTTTGGACAGCACTATGGCTACACCTTC.

Note on this clonotype: Being one base from a much bigger clone, this may be a read error. The chain carries TRBV7-6 and TRBJ1-4; D gene uncertain. The V and J ends lost 3 bases and 7 bases respectively, with 15 bases between them. The CDR3 is 15 amino acids. The germline V gene encodes CDR1 SGHVS and CDR2 FNYEAQ. CDR3 nucleotide sequence: TGTGCCAGCAGCTTTATAGGGCACAAGGGTGAAAAACTGTTTTTT. Translation: CASSFIGHKGEKLFF. Full variable domain (remainder filled in from reference TRBV7-6 and TRBJ1-4): GAGVSQSPRYKVTKRGQDVALRCDPISGHVSLYWYRQALGQGPEFLTYFNYEAQQDKSGLPNDRFSAERPEGSISTLTIQRTEQRDSAMYRCASSFIGHKGEKLFFGSGTQLSVL.

Ten or more counts support this clonotype. The rearrangement links TRBV5-1 to TRBJ1-1; TRBD1 agrees at 7 bases. This CDR3 comprises 14 residues. V lost 0 bases to trimming and J lost 7 bases; unmatched junction nucleotides: 6. Germline V gene lookup returns CDR1 SGHRS and CDR2 YFSETQ. The CDR3 DNA sequence: TGCGCCAGCAGCTTGGTAGGAGGGGGCGGTGAAGCTTTCTTT. Translated, it gives CASSLVGGGGEAFF.

This clonotype was counted ten times or more. CDR3 nucleotides: TGTGCCGCGTCCGACACCATAGCGGGGGGGGGCACAGATACGCAGTATTTT. It yields the protein CAASDTIAGGGTDTQYF. The chain carries TRBV24-1 and TRBJ2-3; 11 bases map to TRBD2. The CDR3 consists of 17 residues. J gave up 1 base and V 12 bases, and 14 bases lay outside the gene matches. Germline V gene data show CDR1 as KGHDR and CDR2 as SFDVKD.

This clonotype was recorded at least ten times. The chain recombines TRBV3-1 with TRBJ2-5; 11 nucleotides agree with TRBD1. Germline V gene lookup returns CDR1 LGHDT and CDR2 YNNKEL (reference sequence). This CDR3 contains 16 residues. V shed 0 bases and J 5 bases; nucleotides not matched to a gene: 5. As DNA, the CDR3 is TGTGCCAGCAGCCAAGAGAGGACAGGGGGCGAGGAGACCCAGTACTTC. Its translation is CASSQERTGGEETQYF.

This clonotype appeared many times. The J gene is TRBJ2-4, the V gene TRBV6-5; 8 bases match TRBD1. Per germline, CDR1 MNHEY and CDR2 SVGAGI. The J segment lost 9 bases and the V segment lost 2 bases, leaving 12 bases of the junction unmatched. The CDR3 spans 16 residues. CDR3 bases: TGTGCCAGCAGTTACGTGGCGGCCAGGGGGCCAACCATTCAGTACTTC. It encodes CASSYVAARGPTIQYF.

In its sample, this clonotype was seen many times. The V and J genes are TRBV21-1 and TRBJ1-5; no DNA check was done on the table's D call, TRBD1. TRBV21-1 is recorded as a pseudogene. This CDR3 comprises 17 residues. CDR3 in amino acids: CASSKGWKGGRNQPQHF. For the CDR3, the DNA is TGTGCCAGCAGCAAAGGATGGAAAGGGGGAAGAAATCAGCCCCAGCATTTT.

This clonotype was seen repeatedly, ten times or more. The chain joins TRBV20-1 to TRBJ1-4, with unresolved D. Germline assignment: CDR1 DFQATT and CDR2 SNEGSKA (reference sequence). The CDR3 has 13 residues. V lost 5 bases and J lost 3, with 10 bases in between. CDR3: CSARRTANEKLFF. In nucleotides, the CDR3 is TGCAGTGCTCGACGAACCGCTAATGAAAAACTGTTTTTT.

This sequence joins TRBV7-9 and TRBJ2-5; possibly TRBD2 for D (6 bases). Germline V gene sequence: CDR1 SEHNR, CDR2 FQNEAQ (reference sequence). The CDR3 covers 15 residues. Trimming shortened V by 3 bases and J by 3 bases, and 14 bases separated the two germline ends. The CDR3, as DNA: TGTGCCAGCAGCTTCTGGGGACTGGAGGAAGAGACCCAGTACTTC. Translation gives CASSFWGLEEETQYF.

This clonotype was recorded at least ten times. The V and J genes are TRBV5-1 and TRBJ2-5, with 7 bases aligning to TRBD1. The CDR3 length is 14 residues. V shed 4 bases and J 1 base; nucleotides not matched to a gene: 4. Germline V gene lookup returns CDR1 SGHRS and CDR2 YFSETQ. CDR3 region: CASSGGQPQETQYF. In nucleotides, the CDR3 is TGCGCCAGCAGCGGGGGACAGCCCCAAGAGACCCAGTACTTC.

This clonotype came up many times. The gene calls are TRBV6-2 or TRBV6-3 and TRBJ1-5; tentative D call: TRBD1 (5 bases). The CDR3 is made up of 17 amino acids. Germline values: CDR1 MNHEY, CDR2 SVGEGT. The ends were cut back, 0 bases at V and 3 bases at J, with 15 bases in the middle. Here the CDR3 reads CASSYSRMKTVNQPQHF. CDR3 in DNA: TGTGCCAGCAGTTACTCCAGAATGAAGACAGTCAATCAGCCCCAGCATTTT.

In its sample, this clonotype is medium-sized. This rearrangement joins TRBV28 to TRBJ1-5, with 7 bases that match TRBD1. The CDR3 sequence is 15 residues long. J was trimmed by 4 bases and V by 7 bases; bases with no gene match: 10. Germline lookup yields CDR1 MDHEN and CDR2 SYDVKM. The CDR3 DNA is TGTGCCAGCAAACAAGTGGGACAGACGAATCAGCCCCAGCATTTT. It codes for CASKQVGQTNQPQHF.

This clonotype was detected ten times or more. CDR3 amino acids: CASSLTGQGGSPLHF. DNA for the CDR3: TGTGCCAGCAGTTTGACGGGACAGGGTGGTTCACCCCTCCACTTT. The rearrangement links TRBV27 to TRBJ1-6; 9 nucleotides line up with TRBD1. V shed 3 bases and J 9 bases; nucleotides not matched to a gene: 6. This CDR3 is 15 amino acids long. Germline V CDR1 and CDR2: MNHEY, SMNVEV (reference sequence).